Included here is one T cell receptor beta chain sequence, with context. How the authors handled the data: Amplifying reference gene primers gave estimates of nucleated cell counts. Repertoires were generated with immunoSEQ multiplex PCR, while TCRdb's copy carries only in-frame clones and drops some. For V, J and clone size, that table is used; D and trimming come from the DNA. The sample records approximately 210,000 clones, 70% to 85% being singletons. Germline V lookup: CDR1 WSHSY, CDR2 SAAADI. V was trimmed by 4 bases and J by 0 bases, leaving 10 bases between them. CDR3 length equals 16 residues. This entry comes from a study of blood T cell repertoires in COVID-19. In the study overall: PBMCs, B-cell-depleted T cells, or T cells provided the cDNA or gDNA that made up the material.

The chain couples TRBV10-2 to TRBJ1-6, with D unresolved. Sequencing was performed on PBMCs or T cells enriched from blood (not recorded which). This clonotype originated in an older woman who had recovered from COVID-19. CDR3 nucleotides: TGCGCCAGCAGTGGAGCTGAGAGCTCCTATAATTCACCCCTCCACTTT. It codes for CASSGAESSYNSPLHF.